A selection of T cell receptor beta chains follows, all from one sample in a study of T cell changes during pregnancy in multiple sclerosis. Assay used: immunoSEQ multiplex PCR; TCRdb lists only in-frame clones, some missing. In the table there are about 100,000 clones, almost 95% of which are singletons. The source material was peripheral blood, sampled before pregnancy. Every receptor here comes from a female donor with multiple sclerosis, enrolled in a pregnancy study. Each CDR3 is given without its conserved first and last residue. D genes are given only for firm matches.

v_gene,d_gene,CDR3aa
TRBV2,TRBD2,ASSERRGVGTSGSRNEQY
TRBV7-2,NA,ASSLGPMNTEAF
TRBV6-1,NA,ASNLGGSPEAF
TRBV25-1,TRBD1,ASSEGDRISYEQY
TRBV11-2,NA,ASSLGRGAF
TRBV2,NA,ASSVGDLYEQY
TRBV2,NA,ASILTRGPKNIQY
TRBV28,NA,AGTKTGEPEAF
TRBV29-1,TRBD2,SGRGARTGELF
TRBV2,NA,ASSEDRKLVGYT
TRBV19,NA,ASSIGQGANTGELF
TRBV11-2,NA,ASSQVIRPEQY
TRBV5-1,NA,ASSLATGISMQTGELF
TRBV5-1,TRBD1,ASSLQGNYGYT
TRBV7-9,TRBD2,ASSRSGIEQF
TRBV6-6,TRBD1,ASRAPDRFTEAF
TRBV5-6,TRBD2,ASSLGWGRAGTDTQY
TRBV7-2,TRBD1,ASSRLGRGTNTGELF
TRBV2,TRBD1,ASSERGGVRVNEKLF
TRBV7-2,NA,ASSEPGLFHYEQY
TRBV19,TRBD1,ASSKPTGPNTEAF
TRBV4-1,TRBD1,ASSHPAGGGNQPQH
TRBV10-3,NA,AISDPGYTGELF
TRBV4-2,NA,ASSQEGGGKGYGYT
TRBV7-8,NA,ASSLGGSGNTIY
TRBV5-1,NA,ASSSGGARNTEAF
TRBV4-1,NA,ASSQDGAGISYNEQF